The 13 T cell receptor beta chains listed next were all sequenced from one sample in a study of cytomegalovirus exposure and HLA in healthy donors. The table came from immunoSEQ multiplex PCR; TCRdb's copy has only in-frame clones and leaves some out. The repertoire holds under 400,000 clones, with 75% to 90% as singletons. The sequencing sample was made of PBMCs. Every receptor here comes from a woman under 30 in good health and CMV-seronegative.

The V gene is TRBV5-1, the J gene TRBJ2-5; TRBD1 might be the D (7 bases). The V gene's germline CDR1 is SGHRS and CDR2 YFSETQ. The V end lost 2 bases, the J end lost 1 base, and 15 bases lay between the germline ends. The CDR3 has 16 amino acids. The CDR3 loop is CASSFHRGLLQETQYF. In nucleotides, the CDR3 is TGCGCCAGCAGCTTTCACAGGGGACTCCTCCAAGAGACCCAGTACTTC.

The genes are TRBV5-1 and TRBJ2-2, with D hard to call. Germline-derived CDR1 and CDR2 are SGHRS and YFSETQ. The CDR3 covers 13 residues. Trimming stripped 0 bases from V and 6 bases from J, with 6 bases between. CDR3: CASSLAYAGELFF. The CDR3 DNA reads as TGCGCCAGCAGCTTGGCCTATGCCGGGGAGCTGTTTTTT.

This sequence joins TRBV28 and TRBJ1-2; 8 nucleotides match TRBD1. Germline lookup yields CDR1 MDHEN and CDR2 SYDVKM. This CDR3 is built from 16 residues. With V trimmed by 4 bases and J by 0 bases, 7 bases remained unmatched. CDR3 sequence (DNA): TGTGCCAGCAGTTCCCCAACAGGGGGTTCTAACTATGGCTACACCTTC. It codes for CASSSPTGGSNYGYTF.

The rearrangement uses TRBV2 and TRBJ1-3, with D possibly matching TRBD1 (5 bases). Germline V gene data show CDR1 as SNHLY and CDR2 as FYNNEI. The CDR3 is 17 amino acids. V lost 0 bases and J 0 bases, leaving 12 bases between the germline ends. The CDR3 spells CASSEAWRGSSGNTIYF. The CDR3 bases are TGTGCCAGCAGTGAAGCGTGGAGGGGCTCCTCTGGAAACACCATATATTTT.

The rearrangement links TRBV11-2 to TRBJ2-1, with a possible D match to TRBD2 (6 bases). Trimming cost V 5 bases and J 8 bases, with 10 bases left between them. Germline-derived CDR1 and CDR2 are SGHAT and FQNNGV. The CDR3 has 12 residues. The CDR3 region is CASSPRGDEQFF. Written as DNA, the CDR3 is TGTGCCAGCAGCCCCCGCGGGGATGAGCAGTTCTTC.

This chain joins TRBV2 and TRBJ2-1, with 13 bases aligning to TRBD2. The CDR3 covers 18 residues. Germline V gene data show CDR1 as SNHLY and CDR2 as FYNNEI. Trimming cost V 6 bases and J 2 bases; bases outside gene matches: 10. The CDR3 DNA reads as TGTGCCAGCAGGGGGACTAGCGGGATTCCCGTCCCCTACAATGAGCAGTTCTTC. The encoded protein is CASRGTSGIPVPYNEQFF.

The rearrangement joins TRBV4-1 to TRBJ2-2; 9 bases are shared with TRBD1. Losses at the gene ends were 2 bases for V and 5 bases for J; bases not matched to a gene: 9. Germline assignment: CDR1 MGHRA and CDR2 YSYEKL. This CDR3 is built from 17 residues. CDR3 in amino acids: CASSQWPTGGLTGELFF. The CDR3 DNA is TGCGCCAGCAGCCAATGGCCGACAGGGGGTCTTACCGGGGAGCTGTTTTTT.

This sequence joins TRBV5-1 and TRBJ1-2, with TRBD1 identical over 8 bases. The V and J ends lost 4 bases and 7 bases, in that order; junction bases with no gene match: 9. Looked up from germline, CDR1 is SGHRS and CDR2 is YFSETQ. CDR3 length: 14 residues. Written as DNA, the CDR3 is TGCGCCAGCAGCCCTTCAGGGGGCCTAGGTGGCTACACCTTC. Its translation: CASSPSGGLGGYTF. Full variable domain (missing parts from reference TRBV5-1 and TRBJ1-2): KAGVTQTPRYLIKTRGQQVTLSCSPISGHRSVSWYQQTPGQGLQFLFEYFSETQRNKGNFPGRFSGRQFSNSRSEMNVSTLELGDSALYLCASSPSGGLGGYTFGSGTRLTVV.

The chain has TRBV2 and TRBJ1-5; D not resolved. This CDR3 has 14 residues. The V end was cut by 4 bases, the J end by 4 bases, with 11 bases between. CDR1 SNHLY and CDR2 FYNNEI come from the germline V gene. This CDR3 reads CASSAGRKNQPQHF. The CDR3 bases are TGTGCCAGCAGTGCAGGCAGGAAAAATCAGCCCCAGCATTTT.

This sequence joins TRBV9 and TRBJ2-3, with a possible D match to TRBD2 (5 bases). This CDR3 has 14 residues. The V gene's germline CDR1 is SGDLS and CDR2 YYNGEE. V was clipped by 7 bases and J by 0 bases, with 12 bases between them. CDR3 bases: TGTGCCAGCGGAGGCCAGAGTAGCACAGATACGCAGTATTTT. This encodes CASGGQSSTDTQYF.

CDR3 DNA sequence: TGCGCCAGCAGCTTGGGGGACAACAATCAGCCCCAGCATTTT. It yields the protein CASSLGDNNQPQHF. The chain uses TRBV5-1 and TRBJ1-5; D is perhaps TRBD1 (6 bases). Germline CDR1 reads SGHRS; CDR2 reads YFSETQ. V lost 0 bases and J 3 bases, leaving 7 bases between the germline ends. CDR3 length: 14 residues.

The chain employs TRBV18 and TRBJ2-7, with a weak D call TRBD1 (6 bases). The germline V gene has CDR1 KGHSH and CDR2 LQKENI. V was clipped by 0 bases and J by 0 bases, with 9 bases between them. This CDR3 region has 15 residues. In DNA, the CDR3 is TGTGCCAGCTCACCACCGGGACACAACTCCTACGAGCAGTACTTC. It yields the protein CASSPPGHNSYEQYF.

The chain uses TRBV23-1 and TRBJ1-6, with 9 bases lining up with TRBD1. TRBV23-1 is marked as an open reading frame, function uncertain. The V and J ends lost 6 bases and 9 bases, in that order; junction bases with no gene match: 6. This CDR3 comprises 14 residues. CDR3 amino acids: CASSRQGGFSPLHF. CDR3 sequence (DNA): TGCGCCAGCAGCAGACAGGGGGGTTTTTCACCCCTCCACTTT.